These 24 T cell receptor beta chains originate from one sample sequenced in a study of beta chain features in type 1 diabetes. These receptors have no identified antigens. The sequenced template was cDNA made from the entire isolated RNA. Clones were read by immunoSEQ multiplex PCR, and TCRdb kept only the in-frame ones, dropping some. The table has 300,000 to 350,000 clones, around 9.7% seen once; the top ten hold roughly 0.99%. Study-wide results and limits: All four CD4+ subsets from Type 1 diabetes patients carried moderately but significantly shorter TCRB CDR3s.

The material sequenced was central memory CD4+ T cells from blood. Receptors originate from a man aged 25 to 40 with type 1 diabetes.

This clone was found a few times. Other DNA sequences of this sample code for an identical CDR3. This sequence joins TRBV18 and TRBJ1-2; D gene unclear. There are 13 residues in the CDR3. The germline V gene has CDR1 KGHSH and CDR2 LQKENI. V lost 3 bases and J 0 bases, leaving 5 bases between the germline ends. CDR3 in amino acids: CASSPGSNYGYTF. In DNA form, the CDR3 reads TGTGCCAGCTCACCGGGATCTAACTATGGCTACACCTTC.

This clone showed up many times. The chain uses TRBV29-1 and TRBJ1-2; the D is unclear. Trimming pared 2 bases from V and 8 bases from J, leaving 12 bases between. Germline CDR1 reads SQVTM; CDR2 reads ANQGSEA. The CDR3 is 12 amino acids. The CDR3 reads CSVESGNGGYTF. For the CDR3, the DNA is TGCAGCGTTGAATCCGGGAATGGGGGCTACACCTTC.

This clone appeared a few times. The CDR3 here is CASSLDSDSPLHF. For the CDR3, the DNA is TGCGCCAGCAGCTTGGACAGTGATTCACCCCTCCACTTT. The chain is built from TRBV5-1 and TRBJ1-6; D gene unclear. The CDR3 totals 13 residues. The germline V gene encodes CDR1 SGHRS and CDR2 YFSETQ. Trimming removed 0 bases at V and 8 bases at J, with 6 bases between. The variable domain in full, completed from reference TRBV5-1 and TRBJ1-6, reads KAGVTQTPRYLIKTRGQQVTLSCSPISGHRSVSWYQQTPGQGLQFLFEYFSETQRNKGNFPGRFSGRQFSNSRSEMNVSTLELGDSALYLCASSLDSDSPLHFGNGTRLTVT.

This rearrangement joins TRBV6-6 to TRBJ2-1; no clear D gene. V gave up 4 bases and J gave up 0 bases, with 13 bases separating them. Per the germline V gene, CDR1 is MNHNY and CDR2 is SVGAGI (reference sequence). The CDR3 spans 16 residues. The CDR3 reads CASSSQDLSSYNEQFF. The CDR3 DNA is TGTGCCAGCAGTTCCCAGGACCTGAGCTCCTACAATGAGCAGTTCTTC.

The chain is built from TRBV14 and TRBJ1-4, with TRBD1 as a possible D gene (5 bases). The CDR3 sequence is 14 residues long. Per germline, CDR1 SGHDN and CDR2 FVKESK. Trimming removed 4 bases at V and 12 bases at J, with 18 bases between. The CDR3 sequence is CASSPPGPYRQLFF. CDR3 DNA: TGTGCCAGCAGCCCTCCGGGACCTTATAGACAACTGTTTTTT. Variable domain in full (rest from reference TRBV14 and TRBJ1-4): EAGVTQFPSHSVIEKGQTVTLRCDPISGHDNLYWYRRVMGKEIKFLLHFVKESKQDESGMPNNRFLAERTGGTYSTLKVQPAELEDSGVYFCASSPPGPYRQLFFGSGTQLSVL.

This clone has only a few counts. The chain has TRBV5-1 and TRBJ2-3; TRBD2 agrees at 12 bases. This CDR3 region has 16 residues. Germline loops: CDR1 SGHRS, CDR2 YFSETQ. V shed 0 bases, J shed 2 bases, and the junction held 1 base outside the gene matches. The CDR3 DNA is TGCGCCAGCAGCTTGGGACTAGCGGGAGTCACAGATACGCAGTATTTT. Its translation is CASSLGLAGVTDTQYF. The full variable domain, completed using reference TRBV5-1 and TRBJ2-3, is KAGVTQTPRYLIKTRGQQVTLSCSPISGHRSVSWYQQTPGQGLQFLFEYFSETQRNKGNFPGRFSGRQFSNSRSEMNVSTLELGDSALYLCASSLGLAGVTDTQYFGPGTRLTVL.

This clone has a count of ten or more. The chain uses TRBV28 and TRBJ1-2, with D possibly TRBD1 on 5 matching bases. CDR1 is MDHEN, CDR2 SYDVKM, per germline. The V gene lost 5 bases and the J gene lost 8 bases, with 12 bases spanning the gap. The CDR3 length is 12 residues. CDR3 bases: TGTGCCAGCAGTCCATCCGGACACGGCTACACCTTC. Translation gives CASSPSGHGYTF.

This clone has more than one count but fewer than ten. This chain links TRBV9 with TRBJ1-6; the D is unclear. CDR3 length equals 14 residues. Germline CDR1 and CDR2: SGDLS and YYNGEE. V was trimmed by 0 bases and J by 4 bases, leaving 5 bases between them. The CDR3 nucleotides read TGTGCCAGCAGCGTAGAATCTTATAATTCACCCCTCCACTTT. Its translation: CASSVESYNSPLHF.

This clone has just a few counts. V gene TRBV2 combines with J gene TRBJ1-1; D remains ambiguous. The CDR3 is made up of 14 amino acids. The V end lost 4 bases, the J end lost 1 base, and 10 bases lay between the germline ends. Germline V gene sequence: CDR1 SNHLY, CDR2 FYNNEI. CDR3 sequence (DNA): TGTGCCAGCAGTGTAGAGGTGCCGAACACTGAAGCTTTCTTT. Translation gives CASSVEVPNTEAFF.

This clone showed up just a few times. The gene calls are TRBV6-1 and TRBJ2-5, with D maybe TRBD2 (5 bases). The CDR3 covers 13 residues. Trimming removed 6 bases at V and 0 bases at J, with 8 bases between. Per the germline V gene, CDR1 is MNHNS and CDR2 is SASEGT. The CDR3 DNA is TGTGCCAGCAGCACCGGGAACCAAGAGACCCAGTACTTC. Translation: CASSTGNQETQYF.

A few counts support this clone. V usage is TRBV9 and J usage is TRBJ1-1; 7 bases are a match to TRBD1. This CDR3 region has 15 residues. Germline V gene sequence: CDR1 SGDLS, CDR2 YYNGEE. J was trimmed by 5 bases and V by 0 bases; bases with no gene match: 7. The CDR3 sequence: CASSVGRGSRTEAFF. In nucleotides, the CDR3 is TGTGCCAGCAGCGTAGGCAGGGGGAGCAGGACTGAAGCTTTCTTT.

A word on this clone: Additional DNA sequences in this sample encode the identical CDR3. The chain links TRBV5-1 to TRBJ2-5; 13 positions match TRBD2. This CDR3 contains 15 residues. V was pared by 5 bases and J by 2 bases, with 3 bases of the junction left unmatched. CDR1 SGHRS and CDR2 YFSETQ come from the germline V gene. The CDR3 region has the DNA TGCGCCAGCAGTTCACTAGCGGGGGGGCAAGAGACCCAGTACTTC. This translates into CASSSLAGGQETQYF.

This chain connects TRBV23-1 to TRBJ1-6; D may be TRBD1 (5 bases). TRBV23-1 is flagged as an ORF with uncertain function. The CDR3 has 14 amino acids. The germline V and J ends were trimmed by 7 bases and 7 bases, with 14 bases remaining between them. The CDR3 spells CASTPGTPNSPLHF. As DNA, the CDR3 is TGCGCCAGCACTCCCGGGACTCCAAATTCACCCCTCCACTTT.

DNA for the CDR3: TGCGCCAGCCGGACCGGGACAGGGGGTTCACCCCTCCACTTT. It translates to CASRTGTGGSPLHF. The chain has TRBV10-2 and TRBJ1-6; the match to TRBD1 covers 11 bases. The CDR3 contains 14 residues. After removal of 8 bases from V and 9 bases from J, the junction contained 6 bases not matched to a gene. Looked up from germline, CDR1 is WSHSY and CDR2 is SAAADI.

This clone was detected only a few times. J is TRBJ1-2 and V is TRBV29-1; weak D call: TRBD1 (5 bases). Germline V gives CDR1 SQVTM, CDR2 ANQGSEA. The CDR3 contains 12 residues. V was cut by 3 bases and J by 1 base, with 6 bases left in between. The CDR3 coding sequence is TGCAGCGTTGAGGACAATAACTATGGCTACACCTTC. Amino acids: CSVEDNNYGYTF.

In its sample, this clone was seen a few times. The chain links TRBV5-1 to TRBJ1-2; 7 bases agree with TRBD1. The CDR3 extends over 12 amino acids. Germline trimming cut 3 bases from V and 6 bases from J; bases unmatched to any gene: 2. Germline CDR1 and CDR2: SGHRS and YFSETQ. This CDR3 is CASSYRGDGYTF. The CDR3 DNA reads TGCGCCAGCAGCTACAGGGGAGATGGCTACACCTTC.

In the case of this clone: A read error may produce the germline difference seen at one junction end. This chain connects TRBV13 to TRBJ1-5; TRBD1 matches at 10 bases. Germline CDR1 reads PRHDT; CDR2 reads FYEKMQ (reference sequence). The CDR3 consists of 16 residues. The CDR3 spells CASSIGGQGFEQPQHF. CDR3 coding DNA: TGTGCCAGCAGCATAGGGGGACAGGGGTTCGAGCAGCCCCAGCATTTT.

This clone was seen a handful of times. This sequence joins TRBV2 and TRBJ2-5; D unclear. Trimming stripped 8 bases from V and 3 bases from J, with 7 bases between. The CDR3 consists of 11 residues. From germline, CDR1 is SNHLY and CDR2 FYNNEI. The CDR3, as DNA: TGTGCCAGCGCCCAAGAAGAGACCCAGTACTTC. It specifies CASAQEETQYF.

The chain employs TRBV4-3 and TRBJ1-1; possible D gene TRBD1, 5 bases. Germline-derived CDR1 and CDR2 are LGHNA and YSLEER. V lost 0 bases, J lost 13 bases, and 15 bases lay in between. The CDR3 has 13 amino acids. The CDR3 DNA is TGCGCCAGCAGCCAAGATATGGGGGGTCCCTATTTCTTT. Protein: CASSQDMGGPYFF.

The gene calls are TRBV18 and TRBJ1-4, with TRBD1 as a possible D gene (5 bases). Per the germline V gene, CDR1 is KGHSH and CDR2 is LQKENI. Trimming removed 1 base from V and 0 bases from J, with 12 bases in between. The CDR3 is 17 residues long. This CDR3 is CASSPQNPGPTNEKLFF. The CDR3 nucleotides read TGTGCCAGCTCACCACAAAACCCGGGGCCAACTAATGAAAAACTGTTTTTT.

This chain uses TRBV5-6 with TRBJ1-1; no firm D call. CDR3 length: 12 residues. The V and J ends lost 1 base and 11 bases respectively, with 12 bases between them. The germline CDR1 and CDR2 sequences are SGHDT and YYEEEE. CDR3 loop: CASSLYRESAFF. For the CDR3, the DNA is TGTGCCAGCAGCTTGTACAGAGAGTCCGCTTTCTTT.

This chain uses TRBV6-6 with TRBJ2-6; D unclear. Germline V gene lookup returns CDR1 MNHNY and CDR2 SVGAGI (reference sequence). V lost 2 bases and J lost 2, with 7 bases in between. CDR3 length: 15 residues. The CDR3 coding sequence is TGTGCCAGCAGTTACGGAGAGGCTGGGGCCAACGTCCTGACTTTC. Translation gives CASSYGEAGANVLTF.

The J gene is TRBJ1-6, the V gene TRBV7-2; 10 positions match TRBD1. The length of the CDR3 is 16 residues. CDR1 and CDR2 from the germline V gene are SGHTA and FQGNSA. The ends lost 3 bases at V and 7 bases at J; junction bases unmatched: 6. As DNA, the CDR3 is TGTGCCAGCAGCTTTATCCCGGGACAGGGGAATTCACCCCTCCACTTT. Encoded protein: CASSFIPGQGNSPLHF.

V usage is TRBV29-1 and J usage is TRBJ2-3; D unclear. This CDR3 is 12 amino acids long. Germline V gene lookup returns CDR1 SQVTM and CDR2 ANQGSEA. The ends were cut back, 6 bases at V and 2 bases at J, with 9 bases in the middle. CDR3 in amino acids: CSVNGITDTQYF. The CDR3 bases are TGCAGCGTAAACGGAATCACAGATACGCAGTATTTT.